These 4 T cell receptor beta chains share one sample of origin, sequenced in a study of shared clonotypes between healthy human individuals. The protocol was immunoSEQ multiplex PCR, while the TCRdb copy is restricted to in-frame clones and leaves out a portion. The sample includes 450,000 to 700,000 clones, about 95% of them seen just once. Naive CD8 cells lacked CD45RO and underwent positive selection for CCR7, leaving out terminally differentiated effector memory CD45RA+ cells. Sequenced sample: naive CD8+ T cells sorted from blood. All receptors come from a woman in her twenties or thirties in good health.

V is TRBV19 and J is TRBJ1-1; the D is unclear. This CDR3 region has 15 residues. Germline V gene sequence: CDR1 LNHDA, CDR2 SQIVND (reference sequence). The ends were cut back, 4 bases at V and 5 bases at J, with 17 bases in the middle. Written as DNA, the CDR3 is TGTGCCAGTAGTAGGTTTCGGGTCGTAGAGACTGAAGCTTTCTTT. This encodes CASSRFRVVETEAFF. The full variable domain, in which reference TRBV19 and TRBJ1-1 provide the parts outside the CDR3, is DGGITQSPKYLFRKEGQNVTLSCEQNLNHDAMYWYRQDPGQGLRLIYYSQIVNDFQKGDIAEGYSVSREKKESFPLTVTSAQKNPTAFYLCASSRFRVVETEAFFGQGTRLTVV.

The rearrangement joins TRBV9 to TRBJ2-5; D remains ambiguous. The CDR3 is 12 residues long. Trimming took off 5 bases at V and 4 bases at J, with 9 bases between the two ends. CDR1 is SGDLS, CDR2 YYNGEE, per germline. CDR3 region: CASRGTGETQYF. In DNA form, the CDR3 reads TGTGCCAGCAGGGGCACGGGAGAGACCCAGTACTTC.

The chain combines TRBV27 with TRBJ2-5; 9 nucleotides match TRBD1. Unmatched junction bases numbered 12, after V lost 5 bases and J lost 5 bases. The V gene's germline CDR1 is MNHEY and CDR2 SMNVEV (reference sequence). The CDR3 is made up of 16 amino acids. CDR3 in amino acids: CASSPSGTGIIETQYF. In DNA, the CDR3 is TGTGCCAGCAGTCCCTCCGGGACAGGGATCATTGAGACCCAGTACTTC.

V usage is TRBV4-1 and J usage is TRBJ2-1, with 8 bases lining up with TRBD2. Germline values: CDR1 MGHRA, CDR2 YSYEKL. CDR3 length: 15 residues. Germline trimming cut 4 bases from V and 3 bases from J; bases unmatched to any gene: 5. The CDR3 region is CASSRSSGDYNEQFF. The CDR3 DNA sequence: TGCGCCAGCAGCCGGAGTAGCGGGGACTACAATGAGCAGTTCTTC.